This T cell receptor beta chain derives from a study of T cell responses to AZD1222 COVID-19 vaccine. TCRdb's table, derived via immunoSEQ multiplex PCR, lists solely in-frame clones and lacks some. The sample lists approximately 82,000 clones, 85% to 95% seen once, with 5.2% in the top ten. The CDR3 runs 13 residues. The material sequenced was peripheral blood, taken on day 0 of AZD1222 vaccination. This TCR came from an adult in good health. The chain combines TRBV21-1 with TRBJ1-2; the table assigns TRBD1, which was not confirmed against the DNA. TRBV21-1 is given as a pseudogene. The CDR3 here is CASSNRQGYGYTF. The CDR3 DNA is TGTGCCAGCAGCAATCGACAGGGCTATGGCTACACCTTC.